This TCR beta chain was sequenced during a study of cytomegalovirus exposure and HLA in healthy donors. Study conclusions and caveats: A previous analysis found most TCR beta V segments productive roughly 87% or roughly 30% of the time. CMV antigen specificity was confirmed in vitro for three CMV-associated chains.

Germline CDR1 reads LNHDA; CDR2 reads SQIVND (reference sequence). The J segment lost 7 bases and the V segment lost 7 bases, leaving 11 bases of the junction unmatched. There are 15 residues in the CDR3. Remarks on this clone: Its antigen remains unknown.

The PCR ran on 60 Vbeta and 13 Jbeta primers. Only in-frame clones appear in the TCRdb table, and some are missing; sequencing was by immunoSEQ multiplex PCR. The sample shows 150,000 or so clones, 82% of them seen only once. This sequence joins TRBV19 and TRBJ2-3, with 10 bases matching TRBD2. The sequenced material came from PBMCs. The receptor's source is a man younger than 45 in good health and CMV-seropositive. CDR3 coding DNA: TGTGCCAGTACCATTAGCCTACTAGCGGGGCATACGCAGTATTTT. Translated: CASTISLLAGHTQYF.